These 23 T cell receptor beta chains share one sample of origin, sequenced in a study of blood T cell repertoires in COVID-19. Libraries were prepared by immunoSEQ multiplex PCR; TCRdb keeps only in-frame clonotypes and omits some of them. This sample has some 99,000 clones, with over 80% found just once. Source material: peripheral blood. Receptors originate from a human donor in a cohort sampled during active COVID-19.

This chain uses TRBV5-6 with TRBJ1-2; TRBD1 matches at 9 bases. CDR1 SGHDT and CDR2 YYEEEE come from the germline V gene. This CDR3 is built from 19 residues. The trim removed 4 bases at V and 4 bases at J, leaving 20 bases unmatched. The CDR3 region is CASSAPGGDRASWGYGYTF. The CDR3 nucleotides are TGTGCCAGCAGCGCCCCGGGCGGGGACAGGGCTTCGTGGGGCTATGGCTACACCTTC. The complete variable domain, with remaining parts taken from reference TRBV5-6 and TRBJ1-2, reads DAGVTQSPTHLIKTRGQQVTLRCSPKSGHDTVSWYQQALGQGPQFIFQYYEEEERQRGNFPDRFSGHQFPNYSSELNVNALLLGDSALYLCASSAPGGDRASWGYGYTFGSGTRLTVV.

CDR3 protein: CASRRTGAATNEKLFF. DNA of the CDR3: TGTGCCAGCAGACGGACAGGGGCTGCAACTAATGAAAAACTGTTTTTT. V gene TRBV2 combines with J gene TRBJ1-4, with TRBD1 matching 9 bases. Germline-derived CDR1 and CDR2 are SNHLY and FYNNEI. The ends lost 6 bases at V and 0 bases at J; junction bases unmatched: 5. The CDR3 length is 16 residues.

This chain links TRBV6-2 or TRBV6-3 with TRBJ2-7; D is perhaps TRBD2 (6 bases). Germline CDR1 reads MNHEY; CDR2 reads SVGEGT. This CDR3 comprises 14 residues. V lost 2 bases and J 3 bases, leaving 11 bases between the germline ends. The DNA of the CDR3 is TGTGCCAGCAGTTACATGGCTAGCGTCTACGAGCAGTACTTC. As protein: CASSYMASVYEQYF.

V gene TRBV6-5 combines with J gene TRBJ2-5; 7 bases match TRBD1. J gave up 5 bases and V 6 bases, and 6 bases lay outside the gene matches. The CDR3 loop spans 13 amino acids. CDR1 MNHEY and CDR2 SVGAGI come from the germline V gene. The DNA for the CDR3 is TGTGCCAGCAGACGGGGCAGGGGGGAGACCCAGTACTTC. It is translated as CASRRGRGETQYF.

This sequence joins TRBV2 and TRBJ1-5; TRBD1 matches at 7 bases. Germline V gene sequence: CDR1 SNHLY, CDR2 FYNNEI. The CDR3 extends over 13 amino acids. V lost 8 bases to trimming and J lost 5 bases; unmatched junction nucleotides: 6. Written as DNA, the CDR3 is TGTGCCAGCGGGGGAGACAGGGATCAGCCCCAGCATTTT. Amino acid sequence: CASGGDRDQPQHF.

This chain links TRBV19 with TRBJ2-7; weak D call: TRBD2 (5 bases). V lost 3 bases and J 5 bases, leaving 11 bases between the germline ends. This CDR3 region has 13 residues. Germline V gives CDR1 LNHDA, CDR2 SQIVND (reference sequence). CDR3: CASSIRGLDEQYF. In nucleotides, the CDR3 is TGTGCCAGTAGTATTCGAGGGCTTGACGAGCAGTACTTC.

Written as DNA, the CDR3 is TGTGCCAGCAGCCGCGTGGGGACAGGAGATGAAAAACTGTTTTTT. This codes for CASSRVGTGDEKLFF. The rearrangement links TRBV9 to TRBJ1-4; 8 positions match TRBD1. V trimming: 4 bases; J trimming: 6 bases; junction bases outside the gene matches: 8. This CDR3 is built from 15 residues. Germline CDR1 reads SGDLS; CDR2 reads YYNGEE.

This chain joins TRBV19 and TRBJ1-5, with TRBD1 matching over 10 bases. J was trimmed by 6 bases and V by 3 bases; bases with no gene match: 8. This CDR3 spans 16 amino acids. Germline V lookup: CDR1 LNHDA, CDR2 SQIVND (reference sequence). CDR3 sequence: CASSMGDRGRPQPQHF. CDR3 bases: TGTGCCAGTAGTATGGGGGACAGGGGCCGCCCTCAGCCCCAGCATTTT.

The chain uses TRBV4-3 and TRBJ2-7; D might be TRBD2 (6 bases). This CDR3 spans 17 amino acids. V was cut by 0 bases and J by 2 bases, with 17 bases left in between. In germline, CDR1 is LGHNA, CDR2 YSLEER. DNA of the CDR3: TGCGCCAGCAGCCAAGATGGACCCGGGAGAGTAACCTACGAGCAGTACTTC. It specifies CASSQDGPGRVTYEQYF.

The rearrangement links TRBV2 to TRBJ1-5; D unresolved. The CDR3 sequence is 15 residues long. CDR1 is SNHLY and CDR2 is FYNNEI in the germline V gene. V was shortened by 4 bases and J by 0 bases, with 10 bases between the two germline ends. The CDR3 bases are TGTGCCAGCAGTGGGCCCCAGTATAGCAATCAGCCCCAGCATTTT. Protein sequence: CASSGPQYSNQPQHF.

The chain has TRBV5-6 and TRBJ1-1; possible D gene TRBD1, 5 bases. V shed 0 bases and J shed 2 bases, with 11 bases lying between them. The CDR3 extends over 15 amino acids. CDR1 is SGHDT, CDR2 YYEEEE, per germline. The CDR3 DNA follows: TGTGCCAGCAGCTTGGACAGACAGCCTAACACTGAAGCTTTCTTT. This encodes CASSLDRQPNTEAFF.

The gene calls are TRBV9 and TRBJ1-5, with 7 nucleotides matching TRBD1. The CDR3 contains 18 residues. Germline V gene lookup returns CDR1 SGDLS and CDR2 YYNGEE. V lost 3 bases and J lost 5; bases outside the gene matches: 17. CDR3 DNA sequence: TGTGCCAGCAGCGCAGAACGACGGGACCAGGGGGGTGATCAGCCCCAGCATTTT. Its translation is CASSAERRDQGGDQPQHF.

The V and J genes are TRBV19 and TRBJ2-1, with 15 positions matching TRBD2. This CDR3 has 19 amino acids. Germline CDR1 reads LNHDA; CDR2 reads SQIVND (reference sequence). Trimming cost V 6 bases and J 0 bases; bases outside gene matches: 9. CDR3: CASRRTSGGAQSSYNEQFF. The DNA of the CDR3 is TGTGCCAGTAGGAGGACTAGCGGGGGGGCGCAAAGCTCCTACAATGAGCAGTTCTTC. Complete variable domain (other parts from reference TRBV19 and TRBJ2-1): DGGITQSPKYLFRKEGQNVTLSCEQNLNHDAMYWYRQDPGQGLRLIYYSQIVNDFQKGDIAEGYSVSREKKESFPLTVTSAQKNPTAFYLCASRRTSGGAQSSYNEQFFGPGTRLTVL.

The CDR3 sequence: CASPKRRGEGYTF. The DNA for the CDR3 is TGTGCCAGCCCGAAGAGGAGGGGCGAAGGCTACACCTTC. This sequence joins TRBV2 and TRBJ1-2; D perhaps matches TRBD1 (5 bases). CDR3 length: 13 residues. V was clipped by 8 bases and J by 8 bases, with 18 bases between them. Germline CDR1 SNHLY, CDR2 FYNNEI.

The chain joins TRBV19 to TRBJ2-3; the D gene is possibly TRBD1 (7 bases). Per the germline V gene, CDR1 is LNHDA and CDR2 is SQIVND (reference sequence). The CDR3 runs 15 residues. V was trimmed by 3 bases and J by 4 bases, leaving 14 bases between them. The CDR3 DNA reads TGTGCCAGTAGTATGCGGAGGGGGCAGTCAGATACGCAGTATTTT. Translated, it gives CASSMRRGQSDTQYF.

The rearrangement links TRBV11-3 to TRBJ2-2, with D perhaps matching TRBD2 (7 bases). The CDR3 loop spans 14 amino acids. Trimming cost V 6 bases and J 6 bases, with 14 bases left between them. Germline CDR1 SGHNT, CDR2 YENEEA. The CDR3 DNA reads TGTGCCAGCAGAACCGAGGGGGGGGCCGGGGAGCTGTTTTTT. Translation gives CASRTEGGAGELFF.

The chain combines TRBV11-3 with TRBJ1-1; the D gene is possibly TRBD1 (5 bases). The CDR3 is 15 amino acids. The V end was cut by 5 bases, the J end by 3 bases, with 16 bases between. The germline CDR1 and CDR2 sequences are SGHNT and YENEEA. The chain's CDR3 is CASSVTGTKHTEAFF. In DNA, the CDR3 is TGTGCCAGCAGCGTAACCGGGACTAAACACACTGAAGCTTTCTTT.

V and J are TRBV5-1 and TRBJ2-5, with 8 bases matching TRBD2. CDR1 and CDR2 from the germline V gene are SGHRS and YFSETQ. J was trimmed by 4 bases and V by 2 bases; bases with no gene match: 1. The CDR3 loop spans 13 amino acids. CDR3 sequence: CASSFGTRETQYF. CDR3 nucleotide sequence: TGCGCCAGCAGCTTCGGGACTAGAGAGACCCAGTACTTC.

The chain links TRBV28 to TRBJ1-5; D not certain. The CDR3 sequence is 14 residues long. Germline V lookup: CDR1 MDHEN, CDR2 SYDVKM. The ends were cut back, 6 bases at V and 4 bases at J, with 13 bases in the middle. The chain's CDR3 is CASREELVNQPQHF. CDR3 nucleotide sequence: TGTGCCAGCAGGGAGGAGTTAGTGAATCAGCCCCAGCATTTT.

The rearrangement links TRBV5-4 to TRBJ1-1; a weak D match, TRBD1 (6 bases). V lost 0 bases to trimming and J lost 3 bases, with 12 bases between them. Germline-derived CDR1 and CDR2 are SGHNT and YYREEE (reference sequence). The CDR3 covers 15 residues. The CDR3 region is CASSLGGGSDTEAFF. Written as DNA, the CDR3 is TGTGCCAGCAGCTTGGGCGGGGGCTCTGACACTGAAGCTTTCTTT.

The gene calls are TRBV7-2 and TRBJ2-6, with D perhaps matching TRBD1 (6 bases). The CDR3 runs 16 residues. Germline CDR1 is SGHTA and CDR2 is FQGNSA. V shed 6 bases and J shed 0 bases, with 12 bases lying between them. CDR3 residues: CASSFQTGSGANVLTF. In DNA form, the CDR3 reads TGTGCCAGCAGTTTCCAGACAGGCTCTGGGGCCAACGTCCTGACTTTC.

The chain recombines TRBV7-3 with TRBJ2-5; 9 bases align to TRBD1. The CDR3 totals 13 residues. Germline V CDR1 and CDR2: SGHTA, FQGTGA. Unmatched junction bases numbered 3, after V lost 5 bases and J lost 5 bases. CDR3 in DNA: TGTGCCAGCAGCGCACAGGGGGCTGAGACCCAGTACTTC. Translated: CASSAQGAETQYF.

This sequence joins TRBV6-6 and TRBJ2-3; no clear D gene. Deletions cut 4 bases from V and 7 bases from J, with 15 bases between. Per germline, CDR1 MNHNY and CDR2 SVGAGI (reference sequence). The CDR3 is 14 residues long. The CDR3 spells CASSSTGLGYTQYF. The CDR3 DNA reads TGTGCCAGCAGTTCGACTGGCCTCGGGTATACGCAGTATTTT.